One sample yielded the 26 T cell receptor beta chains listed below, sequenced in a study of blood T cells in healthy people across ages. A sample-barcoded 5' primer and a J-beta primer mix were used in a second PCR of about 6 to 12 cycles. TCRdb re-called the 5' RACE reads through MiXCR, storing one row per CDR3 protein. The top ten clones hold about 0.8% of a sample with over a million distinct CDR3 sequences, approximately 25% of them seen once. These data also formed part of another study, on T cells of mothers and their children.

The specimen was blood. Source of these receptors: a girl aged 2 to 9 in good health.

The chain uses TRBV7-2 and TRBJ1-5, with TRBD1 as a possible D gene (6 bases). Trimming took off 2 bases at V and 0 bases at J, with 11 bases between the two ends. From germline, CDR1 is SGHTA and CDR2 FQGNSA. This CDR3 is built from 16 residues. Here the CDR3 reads CASSLPQGYSNQPQHF. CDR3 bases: TGTGCCAGCAGCTTACCGCAGGGGTATAGCAATCAGCCCCAGCATTTT.

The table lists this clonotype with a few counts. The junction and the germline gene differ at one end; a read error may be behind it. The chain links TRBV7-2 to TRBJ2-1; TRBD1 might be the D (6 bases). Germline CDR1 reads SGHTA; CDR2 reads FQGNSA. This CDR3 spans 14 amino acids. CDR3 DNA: TGTGCCGGCAGCTCCGAGGGACACCCGAATGAGCAGTTCTTC. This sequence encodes CAGSSEGHPNEQFF.

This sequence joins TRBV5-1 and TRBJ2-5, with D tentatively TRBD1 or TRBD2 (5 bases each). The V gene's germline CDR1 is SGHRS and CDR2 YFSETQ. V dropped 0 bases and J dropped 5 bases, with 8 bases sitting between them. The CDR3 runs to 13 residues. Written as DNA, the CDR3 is TGCGCCAGCAGCTTGGCGGGGCCGGAGACCCAGTACTTC. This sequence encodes CASSLAGPETQYF. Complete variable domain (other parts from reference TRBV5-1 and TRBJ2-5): KAGVTQTPRYLIKTRGQQVTLSCSPISGHRSVSWYQQTPGQGLQFLFEYFSETQRNKGNFPGRFSGRQFSNSRSEMNVSTLELGDSALYLCASSLAGPETQYFGPGTRLLVL.

CDR3 DNA sequence: TGTGCCAGCAGCTCGACGGTGACAGGGATTGGCGAGACCCAGTACTTC. This gives the protein CASSSTVTGIGETQYF. The genes are TRBV7-9 and TRBJ2-5; 7 bases agree with TRBD1. Unmatched junction bases numbered 13, after V lost 4 bases and J lost 5 bases. CDR1 is SEHNR, CDR2 FQNEAQ, per germline (reference sequence). The CDR3 consists of 16 residues.

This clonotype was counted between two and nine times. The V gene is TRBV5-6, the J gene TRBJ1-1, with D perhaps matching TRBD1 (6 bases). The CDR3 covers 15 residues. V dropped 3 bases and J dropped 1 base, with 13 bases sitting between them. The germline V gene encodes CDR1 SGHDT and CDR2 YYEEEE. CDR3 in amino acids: CASSSDSYGNTEAFF. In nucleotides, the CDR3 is TGTGCCAGCAGCTCGGACAGCTATGGGAACACTGAAGCTTTCTTT.

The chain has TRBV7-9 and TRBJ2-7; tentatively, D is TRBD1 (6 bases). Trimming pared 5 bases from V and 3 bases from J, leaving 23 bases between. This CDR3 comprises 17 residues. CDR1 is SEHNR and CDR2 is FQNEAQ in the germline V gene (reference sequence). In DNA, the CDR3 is TGTGCCAGCAGCCCAAAGGACAGAAAGGATCCCTACTACGAGCAGTACTTC. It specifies CASSPKDRKDPYYEQYF.

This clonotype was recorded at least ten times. The CDR3 loop reads CASSQAGGPPLGQYF. DNA of the CDR3: TGTGCCAGCAGCCAAGCCGGGGGCCCTCCCCTAGGGCAGTACTTC. The chain joins TRBV3-1 to TRBJ2-7; D might be TRBD1 or TRBD2, each matching 6 bases. The CDR3 has 15 amino acids. Germline lookup yields CDR1 LGHDT and CDR2 YNNKEL (reference sequence). Trimming cost V 1 base and J 9 bases, with 19 bases left between them.

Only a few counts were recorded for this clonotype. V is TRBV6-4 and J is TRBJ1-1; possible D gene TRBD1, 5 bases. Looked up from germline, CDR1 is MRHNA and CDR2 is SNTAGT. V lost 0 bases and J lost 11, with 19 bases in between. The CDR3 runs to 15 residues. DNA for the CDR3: TGTGCCAGCAGTGACTCGAAAATGTGGTCGGGGGTCGCTTTCTTT. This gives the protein CASSDSKMWSGVAFF.

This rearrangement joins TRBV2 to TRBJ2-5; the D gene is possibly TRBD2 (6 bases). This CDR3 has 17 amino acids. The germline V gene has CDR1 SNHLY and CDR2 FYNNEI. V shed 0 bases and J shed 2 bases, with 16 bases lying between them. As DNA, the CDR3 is TGTGCCAGCAGTGAAGCGGGAGGCGTACAAATTCAAGAGACCCAGTACTTC. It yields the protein CASSEAGGVQIQETQYF.

CDR3 protein: CASSGALAGAAGEQYF. Here the CDR3 DNA reads TGTGCCAGCAGTGGTGCACTAGCGGGGGCGGCGGGGGAGCAGTACTTC. The chain combines TRBV25-1 with TRBJ2-5; 11 bases line up with TRBD2. J lost 11 bases, V lost 4 bases, and 15 bases had no gene match. This CDR3 comprises 16 residues. Germline V gene lookup returns CDR1 MGHDK and CDR2 SYGVNS.

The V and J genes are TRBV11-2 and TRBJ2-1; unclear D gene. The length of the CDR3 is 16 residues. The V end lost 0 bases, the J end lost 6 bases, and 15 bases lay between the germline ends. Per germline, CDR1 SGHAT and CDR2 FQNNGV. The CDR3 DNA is TGTGCCAGCAGCTTAGACGTAGCCCCACGGAGCAATGAGCAGTTCTTC. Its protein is CASSLDVAPRSNEQFF.

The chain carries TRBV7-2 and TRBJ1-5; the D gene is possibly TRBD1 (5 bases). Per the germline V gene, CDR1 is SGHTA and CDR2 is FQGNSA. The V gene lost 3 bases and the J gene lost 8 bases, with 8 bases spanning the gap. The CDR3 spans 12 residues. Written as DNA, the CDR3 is TGTGCCAGCAGCTTTATAGGGGAGCCCCAGCATTTT. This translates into CASSFIGEPQHF.

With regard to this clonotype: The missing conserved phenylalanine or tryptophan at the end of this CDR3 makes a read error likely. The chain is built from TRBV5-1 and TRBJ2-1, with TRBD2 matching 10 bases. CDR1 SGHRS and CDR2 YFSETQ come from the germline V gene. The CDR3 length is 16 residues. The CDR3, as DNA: TGCGCCAGCAGCTTCAGCGGGAGGGACTCCTACGATGAGCAGTTCCTC. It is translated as CASSFSGRDSYDEQFL.

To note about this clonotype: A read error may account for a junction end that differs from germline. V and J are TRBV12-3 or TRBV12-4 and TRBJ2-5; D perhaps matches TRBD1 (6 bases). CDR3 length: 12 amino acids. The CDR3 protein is CASSLGRKGVIF. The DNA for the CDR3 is TGTGCCAGCAGTTTAGGACGAAAGGGGGTCATCTTC.

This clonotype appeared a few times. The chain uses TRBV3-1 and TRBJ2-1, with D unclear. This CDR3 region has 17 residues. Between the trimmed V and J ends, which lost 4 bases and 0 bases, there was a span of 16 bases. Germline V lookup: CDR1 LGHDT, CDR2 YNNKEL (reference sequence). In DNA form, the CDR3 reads TGTGCCAGCAGCCCTACCACTGACCCGAGCTCCTACAATGAGCAGTTCTTC. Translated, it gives CASSPTTDPSSYNEQFF.

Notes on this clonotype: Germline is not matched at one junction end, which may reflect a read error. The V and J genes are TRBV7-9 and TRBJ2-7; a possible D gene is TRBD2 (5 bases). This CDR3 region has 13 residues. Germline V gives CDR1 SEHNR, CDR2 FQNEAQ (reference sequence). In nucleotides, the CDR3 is TGTGCCAGCCAGTATCCGGGGTTCTACGAGCAGTGCTTC. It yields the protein CASQYPGFYEQCF. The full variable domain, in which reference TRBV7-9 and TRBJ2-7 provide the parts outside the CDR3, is DTGVSQNPRHKITKRGQNVTFRCDPISEHNRLYWYRQTLGQGPEFLTYFQNEAQLEKSRLLSDRFSAERPKGSFSTLEIQRTEQGDSAMYLCASQYPGFYEQCFGPGTRLTVT.

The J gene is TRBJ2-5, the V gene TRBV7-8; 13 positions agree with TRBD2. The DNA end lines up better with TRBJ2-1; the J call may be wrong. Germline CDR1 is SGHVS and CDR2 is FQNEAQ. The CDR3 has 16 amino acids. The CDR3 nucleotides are TGTGCCAGCAGCATATCGGGACTAGCGGGGAACAATGAGCAGTTCTTC. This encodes CASSISGLAGNNEQFF.

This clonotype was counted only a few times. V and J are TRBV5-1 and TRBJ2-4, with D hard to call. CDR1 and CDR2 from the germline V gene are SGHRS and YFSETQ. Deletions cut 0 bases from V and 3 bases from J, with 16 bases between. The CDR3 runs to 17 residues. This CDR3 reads CASSLASSREHKNIQYF. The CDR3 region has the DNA TGCGCCAGCAGCTTGGCGTCAAGCAGAGAGCACAAAAACATTCAGTACTTC. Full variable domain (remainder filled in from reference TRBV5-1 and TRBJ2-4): KAGVTQTPRYLIKTRGQQVTLSCSPISGHRSVSWYQQTPGQGLQFLFEYFSETQRNKGNFPGRFSGRQFSNSRSEMNVSTLELGDSALYLCASSLASSREHKNIQYFGAGTRLSVL.

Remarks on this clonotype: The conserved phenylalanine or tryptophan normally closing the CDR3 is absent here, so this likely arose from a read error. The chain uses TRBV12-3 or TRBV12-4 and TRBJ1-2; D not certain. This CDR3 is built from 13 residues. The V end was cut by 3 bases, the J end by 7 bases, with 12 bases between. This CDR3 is CASSFSGSFGYTI. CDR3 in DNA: TGTGCCAGCAGTTTTTCCGGATCGTTTGGCTACACCATC.

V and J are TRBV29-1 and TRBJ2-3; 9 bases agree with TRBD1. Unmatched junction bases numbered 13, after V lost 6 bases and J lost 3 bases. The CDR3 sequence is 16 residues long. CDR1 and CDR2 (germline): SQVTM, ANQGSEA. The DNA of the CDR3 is TGCAGCGTCCCAGAACAGGGGGCGAAAGGAACAGATACGCAGTATTTT. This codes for CSVPEQGAKGTDTQYF.

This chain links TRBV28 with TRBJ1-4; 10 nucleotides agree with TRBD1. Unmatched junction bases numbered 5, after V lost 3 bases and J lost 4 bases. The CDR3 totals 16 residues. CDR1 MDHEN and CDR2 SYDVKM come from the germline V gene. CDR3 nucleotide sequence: TGTGCCAGCAGTTTGACGGGACAGGGGTTTAATGAAAAACTGTTTTTT. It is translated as CASSLTGQGFNEKLFF. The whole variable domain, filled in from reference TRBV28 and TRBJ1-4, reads DVKVTQSSRYLVKRTGEKVFLECVQDMDHENMFWYRQDPGLGLRLIYFSYDVKMKEKGDIPEGYSVSREKKERFSLILESASTNQTSMYLCASSLTGQGFNEKLFFGSGTQLSVL.

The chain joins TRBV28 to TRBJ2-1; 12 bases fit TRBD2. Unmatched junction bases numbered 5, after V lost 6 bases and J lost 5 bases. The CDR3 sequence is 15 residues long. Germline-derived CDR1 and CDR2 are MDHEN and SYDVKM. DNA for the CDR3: TGTGCCAGCAGATCTAGCGGGAGGGGAAACAATGAGCAGTTCTTC. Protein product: CASRSSGRGNNEQFF.

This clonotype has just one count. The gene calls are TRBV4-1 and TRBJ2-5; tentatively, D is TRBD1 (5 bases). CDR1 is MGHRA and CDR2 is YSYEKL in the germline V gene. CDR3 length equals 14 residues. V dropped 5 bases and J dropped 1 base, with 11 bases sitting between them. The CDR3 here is CASSGATPQETQYF. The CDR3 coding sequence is TGCGCCAGCAGCGGGGCTACACCCCAAGAGACCCAGTACTTC.

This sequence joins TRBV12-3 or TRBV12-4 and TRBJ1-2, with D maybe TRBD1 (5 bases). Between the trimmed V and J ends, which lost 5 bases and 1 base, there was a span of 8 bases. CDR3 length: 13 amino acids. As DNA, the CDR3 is TGTGCCAGCAGTCCAGGGTTTAACTATGGCTACACCTTC. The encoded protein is CASSPGFNYGYTF.

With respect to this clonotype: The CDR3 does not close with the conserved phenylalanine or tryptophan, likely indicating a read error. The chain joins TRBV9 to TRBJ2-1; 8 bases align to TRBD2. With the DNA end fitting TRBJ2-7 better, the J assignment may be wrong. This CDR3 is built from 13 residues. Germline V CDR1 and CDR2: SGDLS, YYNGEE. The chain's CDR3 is CASSPGLVYEQYL. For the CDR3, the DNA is TGTGCCAGCAGCCCGGGACTAGTTTACGAGCAGTACCTC.

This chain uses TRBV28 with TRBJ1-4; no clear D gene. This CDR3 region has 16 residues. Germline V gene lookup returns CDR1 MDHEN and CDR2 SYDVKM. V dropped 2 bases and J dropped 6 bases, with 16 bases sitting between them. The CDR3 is CASSLGGVPPHEKLFF. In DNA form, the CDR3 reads TGTGCCAGCAGTTTAGGAGGAGTCCCTCCTCATGAAAAACTGTTTTTT.